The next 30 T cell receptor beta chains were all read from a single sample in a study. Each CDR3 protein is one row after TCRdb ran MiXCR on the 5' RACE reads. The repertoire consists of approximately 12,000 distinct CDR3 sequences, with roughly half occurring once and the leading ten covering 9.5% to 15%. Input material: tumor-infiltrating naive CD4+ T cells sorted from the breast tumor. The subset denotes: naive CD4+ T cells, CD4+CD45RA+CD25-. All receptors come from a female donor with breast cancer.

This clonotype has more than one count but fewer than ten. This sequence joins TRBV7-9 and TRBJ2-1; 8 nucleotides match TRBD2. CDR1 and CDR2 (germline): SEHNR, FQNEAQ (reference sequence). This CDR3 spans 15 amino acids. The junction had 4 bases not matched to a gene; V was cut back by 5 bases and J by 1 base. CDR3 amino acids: CASSPTSGSYNEQFF. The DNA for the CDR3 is TGTGCCAGCAGCCCAACTAGCGGATCCTACAATGAGCAGTTCTTC.

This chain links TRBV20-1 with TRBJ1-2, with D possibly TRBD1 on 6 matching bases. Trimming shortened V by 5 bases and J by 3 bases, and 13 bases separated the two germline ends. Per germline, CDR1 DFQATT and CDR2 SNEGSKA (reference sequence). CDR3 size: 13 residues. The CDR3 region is CSAQEDSYYGYTF. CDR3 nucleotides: TGCAGTGCTCAGGAGGACAGTTACTATGGCTACACCTTC.

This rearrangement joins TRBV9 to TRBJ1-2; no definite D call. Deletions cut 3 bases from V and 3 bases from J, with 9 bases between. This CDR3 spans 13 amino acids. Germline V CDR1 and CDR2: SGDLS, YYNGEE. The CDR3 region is CASSATRDYGYTF. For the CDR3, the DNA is TGTGCCAGCAGCGCGACCCGCGACTATGGCTACACCTTC.

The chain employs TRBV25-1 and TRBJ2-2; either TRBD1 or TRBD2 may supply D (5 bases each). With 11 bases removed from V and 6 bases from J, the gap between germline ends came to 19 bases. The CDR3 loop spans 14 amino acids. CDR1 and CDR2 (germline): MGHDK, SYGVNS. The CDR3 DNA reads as TGTGCCGGGGGTGGGGGTGCAAGTCCCGGGGAGCTGTTTTTT. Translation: CAGGGGASPGELFF.

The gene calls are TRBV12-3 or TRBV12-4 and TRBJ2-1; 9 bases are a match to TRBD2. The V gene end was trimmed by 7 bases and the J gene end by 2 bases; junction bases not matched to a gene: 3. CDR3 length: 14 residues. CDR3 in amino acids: CASNPSGTYNEQFF. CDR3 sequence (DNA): TGTGCCAGCAACCCTAGCGGGACCTACAATGAGCAGTTCTTC.

DNA for the CDR3: TGTGCCAGCAGCTCCCCCTTTGGAGGGGGAAGGAACACCGGGGAGCTGTTTTTT. It translates to CASSSPFGGGRNTGELFF. The rearrangement links TRBV7-2 to TRBJ2-2; perhaps D is TRBD1 or TRBD2 (6 bases each). Germline CDR1 SGHTA, CDR2 FQGNSA. Trimming left V 4 bases short and J 1 base short, with 19 bases between. This CDR3 comprises 18 residues.

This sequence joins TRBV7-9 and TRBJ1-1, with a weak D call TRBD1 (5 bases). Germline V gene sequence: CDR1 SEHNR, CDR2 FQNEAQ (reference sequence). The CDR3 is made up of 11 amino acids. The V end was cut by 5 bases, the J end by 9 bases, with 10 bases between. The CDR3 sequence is CASSHLDKAFF. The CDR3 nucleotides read TGTGCCAGCAGCCACCTGGACAAAGCTTTCTTT.

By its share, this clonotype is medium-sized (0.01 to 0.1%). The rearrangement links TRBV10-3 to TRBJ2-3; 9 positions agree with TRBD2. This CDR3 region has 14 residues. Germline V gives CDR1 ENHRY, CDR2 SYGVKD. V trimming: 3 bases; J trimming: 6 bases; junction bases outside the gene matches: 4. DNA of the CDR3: TGTGCCATCAGTGACGTAGCGGGAGTGGATACGCAGTATTTT. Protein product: CAISDVAGVDTQYF.

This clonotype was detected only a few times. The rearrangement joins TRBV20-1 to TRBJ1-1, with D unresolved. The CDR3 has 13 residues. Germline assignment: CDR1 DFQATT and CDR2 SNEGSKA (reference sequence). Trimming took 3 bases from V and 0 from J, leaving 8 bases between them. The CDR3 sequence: CSARAIMNTEAFF. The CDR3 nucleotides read TGCAGTGCTAGGGCCATTATGAACACTGAAGCTTTCTTT.

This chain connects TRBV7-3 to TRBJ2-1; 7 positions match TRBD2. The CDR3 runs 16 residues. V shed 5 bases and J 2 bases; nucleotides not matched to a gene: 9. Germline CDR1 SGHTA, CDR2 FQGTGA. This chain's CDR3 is CASSPAAGSTYNEQFF. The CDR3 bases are TGTGCCAGCAGCCCCGCAGCGGGGAGTACCTACAATGAGCAGTTCTTC.

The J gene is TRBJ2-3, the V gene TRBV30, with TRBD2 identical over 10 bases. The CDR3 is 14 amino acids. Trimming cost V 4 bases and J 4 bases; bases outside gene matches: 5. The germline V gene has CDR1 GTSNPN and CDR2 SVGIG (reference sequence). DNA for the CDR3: TGTGCCTGGAACCCTAGCGGGGGAGCAGATACGCAGTATTTT. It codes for CAWNPSGGADTQYF.

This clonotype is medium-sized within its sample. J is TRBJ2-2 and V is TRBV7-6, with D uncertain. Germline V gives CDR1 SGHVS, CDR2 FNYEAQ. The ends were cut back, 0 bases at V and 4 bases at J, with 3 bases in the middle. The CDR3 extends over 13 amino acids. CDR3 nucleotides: TGTGCCAGCAGCTTAGCACTCACCGGGGAGCTGTTTTTT. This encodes CASSLALTGELFF.

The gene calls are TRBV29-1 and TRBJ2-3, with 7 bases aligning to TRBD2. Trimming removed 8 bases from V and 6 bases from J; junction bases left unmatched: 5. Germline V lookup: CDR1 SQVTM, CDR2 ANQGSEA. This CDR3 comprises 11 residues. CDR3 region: CSRGDGDTQYF. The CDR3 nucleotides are TGCAGCCGGGGGGACGGGGATACGCAGTATTTT.

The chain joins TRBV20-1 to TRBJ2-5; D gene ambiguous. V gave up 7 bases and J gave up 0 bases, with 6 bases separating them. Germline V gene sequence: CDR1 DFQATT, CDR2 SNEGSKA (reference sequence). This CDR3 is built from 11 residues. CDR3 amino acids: CSVSDQETQYF. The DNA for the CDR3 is TGCAGTGTGAGTGACCAAGAGACCCAGTACTTC.

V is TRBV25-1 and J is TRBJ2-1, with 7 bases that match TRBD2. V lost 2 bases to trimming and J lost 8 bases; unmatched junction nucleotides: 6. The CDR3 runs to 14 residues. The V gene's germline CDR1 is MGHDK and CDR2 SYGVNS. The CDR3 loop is CASSEEVAGDEQFF. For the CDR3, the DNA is TGTGCCAGCAGTGAAGAGGTGGCGGGGGATGAGCAGTTCTTC.

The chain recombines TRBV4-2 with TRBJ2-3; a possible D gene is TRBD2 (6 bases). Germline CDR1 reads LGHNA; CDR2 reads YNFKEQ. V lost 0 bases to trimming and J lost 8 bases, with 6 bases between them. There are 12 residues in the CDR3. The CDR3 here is CASSQDSGTQYF. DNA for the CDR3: TGTGCCAGCAGCCAAGATAGCGGTACGCAGTATTTT.

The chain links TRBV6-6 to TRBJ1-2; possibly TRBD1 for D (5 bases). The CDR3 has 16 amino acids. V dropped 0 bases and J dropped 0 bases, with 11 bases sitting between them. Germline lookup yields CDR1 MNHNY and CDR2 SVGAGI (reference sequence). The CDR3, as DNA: TGTGCCAGCAGTTACTCCCGGGACGATTCTAACTATGGCTACACCTTC. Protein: CASSYSRDDSNYGYTF.

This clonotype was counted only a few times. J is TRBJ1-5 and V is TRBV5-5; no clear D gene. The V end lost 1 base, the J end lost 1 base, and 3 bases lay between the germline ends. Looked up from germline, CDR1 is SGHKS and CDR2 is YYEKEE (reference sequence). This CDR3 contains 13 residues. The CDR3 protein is CASSLRSNQPQHF. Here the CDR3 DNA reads TGTGCCAGCAGCTTGCGCAGCAATCAGCCCCAGCATTTT.

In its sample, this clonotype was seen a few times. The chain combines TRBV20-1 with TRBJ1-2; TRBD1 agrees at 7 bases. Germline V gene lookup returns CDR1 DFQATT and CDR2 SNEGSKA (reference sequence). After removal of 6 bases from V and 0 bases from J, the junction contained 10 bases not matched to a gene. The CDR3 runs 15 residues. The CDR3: CSAADRAATNYGYTF. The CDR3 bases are TGCAGTGCCGCCGACAGGGCCGCTACTAACTATGGCTACACCTTC.

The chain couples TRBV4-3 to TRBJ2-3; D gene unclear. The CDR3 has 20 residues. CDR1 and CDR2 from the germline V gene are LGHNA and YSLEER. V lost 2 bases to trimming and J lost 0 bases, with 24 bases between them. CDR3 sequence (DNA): TGCGCCAGCAGCCAATTCCAGCGATCCCGAACTTTAACTAGCACAGATACGCAGTATTTT. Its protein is CASSQFQRSRTLTSTDTQYF.

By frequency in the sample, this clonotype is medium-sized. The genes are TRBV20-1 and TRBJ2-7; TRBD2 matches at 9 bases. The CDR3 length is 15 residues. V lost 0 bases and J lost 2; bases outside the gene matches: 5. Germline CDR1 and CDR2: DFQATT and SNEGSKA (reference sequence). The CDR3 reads CSARDRKREAYEQYF. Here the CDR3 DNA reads TGCAGTGCTAGAGATCGAAAGCGGGAGGCCTACGAGCAGTACTTC.

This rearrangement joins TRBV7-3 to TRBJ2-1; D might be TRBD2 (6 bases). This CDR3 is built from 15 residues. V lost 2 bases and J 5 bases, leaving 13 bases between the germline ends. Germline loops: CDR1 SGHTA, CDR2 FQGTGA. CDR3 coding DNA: TGTGCCAGCAGCTTAGCGGCGGGACGCCACAATGAGCAGTTCTTC. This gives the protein CASSLAAGRHNEQFF.

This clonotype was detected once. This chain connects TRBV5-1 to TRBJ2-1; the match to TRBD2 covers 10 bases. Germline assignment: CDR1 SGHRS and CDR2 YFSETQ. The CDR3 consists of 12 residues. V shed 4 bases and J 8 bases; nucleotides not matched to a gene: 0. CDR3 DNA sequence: TGCGCCAGCAGCCTAGCGGGAGATGAGCAGTTCTTC. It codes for CASSLAGDEQFF. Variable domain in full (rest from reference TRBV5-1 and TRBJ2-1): KAGVTQTPRYLIKTRGQQVTLSCSPISGHRSVSWYQQTPGQGLQFLFEYFSETQRNKGNFPGRFSGRQFSNSRSEMNVSTLELGDSALYLCASSLAGDEQFFGPGTRLTVL.

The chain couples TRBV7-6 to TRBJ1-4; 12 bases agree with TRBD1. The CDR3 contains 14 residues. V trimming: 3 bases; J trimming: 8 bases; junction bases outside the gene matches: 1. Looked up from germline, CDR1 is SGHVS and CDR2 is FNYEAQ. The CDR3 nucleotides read TGTGCCAGCAGCTTGGGGACAGGGGGCGAAAAACTGTTTTTT. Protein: CASSLGTGGEKLFF.

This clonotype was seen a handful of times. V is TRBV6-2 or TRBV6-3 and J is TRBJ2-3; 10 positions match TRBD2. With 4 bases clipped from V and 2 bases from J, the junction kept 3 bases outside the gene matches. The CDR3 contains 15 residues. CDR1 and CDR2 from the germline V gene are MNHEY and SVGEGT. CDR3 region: CASSSGLAHTDTQYF. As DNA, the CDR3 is TGTGCCAGCAGTTCGGGACTAGCGCACACAGATACGCAGTATTTT.

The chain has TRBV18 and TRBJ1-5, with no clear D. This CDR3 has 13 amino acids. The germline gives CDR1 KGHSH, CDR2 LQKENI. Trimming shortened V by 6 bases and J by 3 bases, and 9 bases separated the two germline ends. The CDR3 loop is CASSLGYNQPQHF. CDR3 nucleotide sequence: TGTGCCAGCTCTCTAGGTTACAATCAGCCCCAGCATTTT.

The CDR3 protein is CSASSGIANEQFF. CDR3 sequence (DNA): TGCAGTGCTAGCTCCGGGATAGCCAATGAGCAGTTCTTC. The V gene is TRBV20-1, the J gene TRBJ2-1; D perhaps matches TRBD2 (5 bases). Trimming pared 3 bases from V and 6 bases from J, leaving 12 bases between. The germline V gene has CDR1 DFQATT and CDR2 SNEGSKA (reference sequence). The CDR3 is made up of 13 amino acids.

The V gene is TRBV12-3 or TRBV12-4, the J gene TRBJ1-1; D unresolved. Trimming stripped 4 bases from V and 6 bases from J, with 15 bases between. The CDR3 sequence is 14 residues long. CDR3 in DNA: TGTGCCAGCAGTTATCAGGCGCTTTTTCCTGAAGCTTTCTTT. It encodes CASSYQALFPEAFF.

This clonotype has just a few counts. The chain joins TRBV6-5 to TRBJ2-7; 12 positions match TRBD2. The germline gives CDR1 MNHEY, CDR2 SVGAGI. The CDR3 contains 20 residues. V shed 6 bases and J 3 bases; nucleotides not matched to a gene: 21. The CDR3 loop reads CASRRGQTVRLAGANYEQYV. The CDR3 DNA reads TGTGCCAGCAGACGCGGACAGACCGTCCGACTAGCGGGAGCAAACTACGAGCAGTACGTC.

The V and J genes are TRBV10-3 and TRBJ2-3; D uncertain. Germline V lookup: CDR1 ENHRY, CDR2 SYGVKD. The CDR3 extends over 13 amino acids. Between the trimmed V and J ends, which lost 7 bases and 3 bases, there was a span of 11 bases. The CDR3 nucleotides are TGTGCCATCACCCACGACTCGACAGATACGCAGTATTTT. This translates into CAITHDSTDTQYF.